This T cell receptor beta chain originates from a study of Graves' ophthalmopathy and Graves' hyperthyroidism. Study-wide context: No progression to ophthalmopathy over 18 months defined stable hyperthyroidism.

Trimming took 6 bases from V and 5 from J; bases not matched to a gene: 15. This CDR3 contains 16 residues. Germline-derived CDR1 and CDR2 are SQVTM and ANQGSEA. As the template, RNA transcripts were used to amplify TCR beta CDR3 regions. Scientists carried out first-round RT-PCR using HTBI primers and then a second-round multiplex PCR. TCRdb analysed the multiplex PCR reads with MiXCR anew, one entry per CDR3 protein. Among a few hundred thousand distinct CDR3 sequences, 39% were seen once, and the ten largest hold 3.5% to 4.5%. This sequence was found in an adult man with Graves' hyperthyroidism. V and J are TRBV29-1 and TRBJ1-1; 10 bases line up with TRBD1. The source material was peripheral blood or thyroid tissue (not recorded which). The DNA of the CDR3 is TGCAGCGTAATCCACCGGGACAGGGGTTGGGGAACTGAAGCTTTCTTT. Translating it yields CSVIHRDRGWGTEAFF. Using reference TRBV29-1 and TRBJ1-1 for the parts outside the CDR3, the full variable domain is SAVISQKPSRDICQRGTSLTIQCQVDSQVTMMFWYRQQPGQSLTLIATANQGSEATYESGFVIDKFPISRPNLTFSTLTVSNMSPEDSSIYLCSVIHRDRGWGTEAFFGQGTRLTVV.